This entry concerns a single TCR beta chain. These data belong to a study of shared T cell receptors in the human thymus. Here immunoSEQ multiplex PCR was the method, and the copy in TCRdb shows in-frame clones only, minus some. This sample has hundreds of thousands of clones; 88% occur once, and the top ten carry 0.0095% to 0.012%. The CDR3 loop spans 13 amino acids. The V gene's germline CDR1 is MNHEY and CDR2 SMNVEV (reference sequence). V lost 4 bases and J lost 8; bases outside the gene matches: 3. These data are also associated with another study on human thymus T cells. That paper states: Among the donors, all were healthy Finnish infants having corrective surgery for congenital heart defects. Related studies noted strongly shared thymic repertoires across unrelated people.

The chain combines TRBV27 with TRBJ1-1; 11 bases fit TRBD1. Sequenced sample: thymocytes. This receptor was obtained from a boy under two years old with a congenital heart defect. Here the CDR3 DNA reads TGTGCCAGCAGTTCCAGGGACAGGGGGGAAGCTTTCTTT. Amino acid sequence: CASSSRDRGEAFF.